This entry lists 22 T cell receptor beta chains sequenced from one sample in a study of cytomegalovirus exposure and HLA in healthy donors. Both 60 Vbeta primers and 13 Jbeta primers went into the PCR. Clones were sequenced by immunoSEQ multiplex PCR, and TCRdb holds only the in-frame ones, with some missing. The repertoire has about 120,000 clones, over 60% of them found once; the top ten carry around 4.5%. The sample consisted of PBMCs. These receptors were collected from a man aged 25-45 years in good health and CMV-seropositive.

The rearrangement joins TRBV6-6 to TRBJ2-7; D may be TRBD2 (6 bases). The ends were cut back, 0 bases at V and 6 bases at J, with 12 bases in the middle. The CDR3 sequence is 14 residues long. CDR1 and CDR2 from the germline V gene are MNHNY and SVGAGI (reference sequence). The CDR3 loop reads CASSYSEGSREQYF. The CDR3 DNA reads as TGTGCCAGCAGTTACTCGGAGGGATCCCGCGAGCAGTACTTC.

The rearrangement joins TRBV19 to TRBJ2-1, with 7 bases fitting TRBD1. Germline values: CDR1 LNHDA, CDR2 SQIVND (reference sequence). Germline trimming cut 5 bases from V and 9 bases from J; bases unmatched to any gene: 10. This CDR3 has 14 residues. The CDR3 spells CASSERQGAGEQFF. CDR3 DNA: TGTGCCAGTAGTGAGAGACAGGGTGCCGGTGAGCAGTTCTTC.

The chain carries TRBV7-6 and TRBJ1-6; 7 nucleotides align to TRBD1. The CDR3 is made up of 18 amino acids. After removal of 5 bases from V and 1 base from J, the junction contained 11 bases not matched to a gene. Germline loops: CDR1 SGHVS, CDR2 FNYEAQ. The CDR3 is CASSQRTGSTSYNSPLHF. DNA for the CDR3: TGTGCCAGCAGCCAGCGGACAGGATCGACGTCCTATAATTCACCCCTCCACTTT. The whole variable domain, remainder taken from reference TRBV7-6 and TRBJ1-6, is GAGVSQSPRYKVTKRGQDVALRCDPISGHVSLYWYRQALGQGPEFLTYFNYEAQQDKSGLPNDRFSAERPEGSISTLTIQRTEQRDSAMYRCASSQRTGSTSYNSPLHFGNGTRLTVT.

This clone was seen only once. The chain links TRBV18 to TRBJ1-2; TRBD1 might be the D (6 bases). Between the trimmed V and J ends, which lost 6 bases and 5 bases, there was a span of 16 bases. The germline V gene has CDR1 KGHSH and CDR2 LQKENI. The length of the CDR3 is 14 residues. CDR3 region: CASSDRPSSYGYTF. DNA of the CDR3: TGTGCCAGCTCGGACAGACCTAGTTCTTATGGCTACACCTTC.

As DNA, the CDR3 is TGTGCCACCAGCAGAGATCTTGGAGGGCATGCAAGCAATCAGCCCCAGCATTTT. It encodes CATSRDLGGHASNQPQHF. The chain couples TRBV15 to TRBJ1-5; D gene ambiguous. In germline, CDR1 is LNHNV, CDR2 YYDKDF (reference sequence). The CDR3 consists of 18 residues. The V gene lost 0 bases and the J gene lost 1 base, with 16 bases spanning the gap.

This rearrangement joins TRBV7-6 to TRBJ2-7; D possibly corresponds to TRBD1 (5 bases). CDR3 size: 15 residues. The V gene lost 6 bases and the J gene lost 2 bases, with 17 bases spanning the gap. CDR1 is SGHVS and CDR2 is FNYEAQ in the germline V gene. The CDR3 sequence: CASRTWTRRTYEQYF. The CDR3 nucleotides read TGTGCCAGCAGAACCTGGACACGCCGAACCTACGAGCAGTACTTC.

The rearrangement uses TRBV9 and TRBJ2-1; 8 bases map to TRBD2. The CDR3 sequence is 14 residues long. V trimming: 0 bases; J trimming: 7 bases; junction bases outside the gene matches: 3. Germline assignment: CDR1 SGDLS and CDR2 YYNGEE. The CDR3 loop is CASSVASGGNEQFF. The CDR3 nucleotides read TGTGCCAGCAGCGTAGCGAGCGGGGGTAATGAGCAGTTCTTC.

This clone occurred a few times. The sample has other DNA sequences that encode this CDR3 too. V gene TRBV27 combines with J gene TRBJ2-1, with TRBD2 identical over 13 bases. CDR3 size: 17 residues. The V segment lost 3 bases and the J segment 5 bases; nucleotides outside the gene matches: 7. The V gene's germline CDR1 is MNHEY and CDR2 SMNVEV (reference sequence). In nucleotides, the CDR3 is TGTGCCAGCAGTTTTTCGACTAGCGGGAGGTTAGACAATGAGCAGTTCTTC. Its translation is CASSFSTSGRLDNEQFF.

This rearrangement joins TRBV5-1 to TRBJ1-4; D perhaps matches TRBD1 (5 bases). Trimming took off 1 base at V and 4 bases at J, with 8 bases between the two ends. The CDR3 contains 14 residues. Germline lookup yields CDR1 SGHRS and CDR2 YFSETQ. In DNA, the CDR3 is TGCGCCAGCAGCTTGACGGGGGTTAATGAAAAACTGTTTTTT. It is translated as CASSLTGVNEKLFF.

V and J are TRBV14 and TRBJ1-2, with 9 nucleotides matching TRBD1. This CDR3 is 17 amino acids long. Per germline, CDR1 SGHDN and CDR2 FVKESK. Unmatched junction bases numbered 12, after V lost 0 bases and J lost 7 bases. CDR3: CASSQDFRDRVRGGYTF. CDR3 DNA: TGTGCCAGCAGCCAAGATTTTAGGGACAGGGTTAGGGGTGGCTACACCTTC.

The V and J genes are TRBV7-2 and TRBJ1-1, with D unclear. This CDR3 comprises 11 residues. CDR1 and CDR2 (germline): SGHTA, FQGNSA. The V end lost 5 bases, the J end lost 1 base, and 2 bases lay between the germline ends. This chain's CDR3 is CASSRNTEAFF. The CDR3 nucleotides are TGTGCCAGCAGCCGGAACACTGAAGCTTTCTTT.

This clone was counted ten times or more. This chain links TRBV6-4 with TRBJ2-2, with TRBD2 matching over 12 bases. CDR1 and CDR2 from the germline V gene are MRHNA and SNTAGT. The length of the CDR3 is 16 residues. With 5 bases clipped from V and 6 bases from J, the junction kept 7 bases outside the gene matches. The CDR3 coding sequence is TGTGCCAGCAGTACCTCTAGCGGGAGGGCCTCCGGGGAGCTGTTTTTT. Amino acids: CASSTSSGRASGELFF.

The V call is TRBV29-1, the J call TRBJ1-2, with TRBD1 identical over 9 bases. This CDR3 has 12 residues. Germline CDR1 SQVTM, CDR2 ANQGSEA. Trimming took 5 bases from V and 8 from J; bases not matched to a gene: 6. The CDR3 reads CSVQQGAGGYTF. The DNA for the CDR3 is TGCAGCGTTCAACAGGGGGCTGGAGGCTACACCTTC.

The V call is TRBV7-2, the J call TRBJ1-2; no clear D gene. Trimming took 4 bases from V and 8 from J, leaving 17 bases between them. This CDR3 has 14 residues. Per germline, CDR1 SGHTA and CDR2 FQGNSA. CDR3 residues: CASSSRHTFHGYTF. The CDR3 coding sequence is TGTGCCAGCAGCTCCCGACATACCTTCCACGGCTACACCTTC.

This clone was detected only once. The rearrangement links TRBV13 to TRBJ1-5; D is perhaps TRBD1 (5 bases). V was clipped by 2 bases and J by 0 bases, with 8 bases between them. The CDR3 is 15 amino acids. Germline-derived CDR1 and CDR2 are PRHDT and FYEKMQ (reference sequence). In DNA, the CDR3 is TGTGCCAGCAGCTTACGGGGGGATAGCAATCAGCCCCAGCATTTT. It encodes CASSLRGDSNQPQHF. The entire variable domain, with the rest obtained from reference TRBV13 and TRBJ1-5, is as follows: AAGVIQSPRHLIKEKRETATLKCYPIPRHDTVYWYQQGPGQDPQFLISFYEKMQSDKGSIPDRFSAQQFSDYHSELNMSSLELGDSALYFCASSLRGDSNQPQHFGDGTRLSIL.

The V gene is TRBV9, the J gene TRBJ2-5; 7 nucleotides match TRBD1. Trimming cost V 0 bases and J 5 bases; bases outside gene matches: 4. Germline V gene sequence: CDR1 SGDLS, CDR2 YYNGEE. The CDR3 loop spans 14 amino acids. CDR3 nucleotide sequence: TGTGCCAGCAGCGTAGGACAGGGCAGGGAGACCCAGTACTTC. Translated, it gives CASSVGQGRETQYF.

V and J are TRBV4-3 and TRBJ2-1, with D possibly being TRBD2 (8 bases). This CDR3 comprises 16 residues. V lost 7 bases and J 6 bases, leaving 22 bases between the germline ends. Germline assignment: CDR1 LGHNA and CDR2 YSLEER. CDR3 residues: CASIRPRGRGVNEQFF. In DNA, the CDR3 is TGCGCCAGCATCAGACCTAGGGGGCGGGGGGTCAATGAGCAGTTCTTC.

CDR3 DNA: TGTGCCAGCAGCCCGCATTCGGGACAGGGGGAACTTAGCTATGGCTACACCTTC. This codes for CASSPHSGQGELSYGYTF. The rearrangement links TRBV5-4 to TRBJ1-2; 11 bases are a match to TRBD1. In germline, CDR1 is SGHNT, CDR2 YYREEE (reference sequence). The J segment lost 4 bases and the V segment lost 4 bases, leaving 15 bases of the junction unmatched. This CDR3 spans 18 amino acids.

V is TRBV5-5 and J is TRBJ1-5, with a possible D match to TRBD1 (5 bases). Trimming shortened V by 3 bases and J by 0 bases, and 13 bases separated the two germline ends. The length of the CDR3 is 16 residues. In germline, CDR1 is SGHKS, CDR2 YYEKEE (reference sequence). CDR3 residues: CASSSVGGISNQPQHF. The CDR3, as DNA: TGTGCCAGCAGCTCGGTGGGGGGGATTAGCAATCAGCCCCAGCATTTT.

V is TRBV5-1 and J is TRBJ2-4; D unclear. The V and J ends lost 4 bases and 8 bases respectively, with 16 bases between them. CDR3 length equals 14 residues. Per the germline V gene, CDR1 is SGHRS and CDR2 is YFSETQ. The CDR3 nucleotides are TGCGCCAGCAGCACCGGGTCTTTAGAGGACATTCAGTACTTC. Translated, it gives CASSTGSLEDIQYF.

The rearrangement joins TRBV5-1 to TRBJ2-2; D gene uncertain. CDR1 is SGHRS, CDR2 YFSETQ, per germline. V lost 8 bases, J lost 5 bases, and 19 bases lay in between. The CDR3 totals 15 residues. CDR3 bases: TGCGCCAGTCGTACTACGTCCCAGAGGACCGGGGAGCTGTTTTTT. Its translation: CASRTTSQRTGELFF.

With regard to this clone: Compared with germline, one end of the junction differs, possibly owing to a read error. The chain combines TRBV11-3 with TRBJ2-4; 8 nucleotides agree with TRBD1. Germline V gives CDR1 SGHNT, CDR2 YENEEA. CDR3 length: 15 residues. The CDR3 protein is CASSLPQGAKNSQYF. In DNA form, the CDR3 reads TGTGCCAGCAGCTTACCGCAGGGGGCCAAAAACAGTCAGTACTTC.